These 27 T cell receptor beta chains share one sample of origin, sequenced in a study of CD8 T cells in ankylosing spondylitis. TCRdb recomputed calls from the 5' RACE reads with MiXCR, one row per CDR3 protein. The data show some 350,000 distinct CDR3 sequences, with roughly 15% seen just once and 1.1% held by the top ten. The sequencing input was blood, either unsorted or a sorted T cell fraction (not recorded which). The source is a male donor with ankylosing spondylitis or in good health (not recorded which).

This clonotype appeared a few times. The chain joins TRBV18 to TRBJ2-1; D perhaps matches TRBD2 (5 bases). Germline CDR1 KGHSH, CDR2 LQKENI. V dropped 1 base and J dropped 5 bases, with 15 bases sitting between them. This CDR3 contains 16 residues. This chain's CDR3 is CASSPRNGGQNNEQFF. DNA for the CDR3: TGTGCCAGCTCACCACGGAACGGAGGTCAGAACAATGAGCAGTTCTTC.

V and J are TRBV5-1 and TRBJ2-7; the match to TRBD2 covers 11 bases. From germline, CDR1 is SGHRS and CDR2 YFSETQ. Trimming at V came to 4 bases and at J to 0 bases, leaving 3 bases not matched to a gene. CDR3 length: 15 amino acids. The CDR3 region has the DNA TGCGCCAGCAGCACACTAGCGGGAGCCTCCTACGAGCAGTACTTC. Translated, it gives CASSTLAGASYEQYF.

The chain recombines TRBV19 with TRBJ1-5; TRBD1 is a possible D gene (6 bases). The germline V gene encodes CDR1 LNHDA and CDR2 SQIVND (reference sequence). V was clipped by 3 bases and J by 6 bases, with 15 bases between them. The CDR3 runs 15 residues. In DNA, the CDR3 is TGTGCCAGTAGTATCAGAGGGGGGAATAGTCAGCCCCAGCATTTT. This encodes CASSIRGGNSQPQHF.

This clonotype was counted only a few times. This rearrangement joins TRBV5-1 to TRBJ2-7; D is possibly TRBD1 (6 bases). This CDR3 has 14 amino acids. Germline V CDR1 and CDR2: SGHRS, YFSETQ. The V and J ends lost 0 bases and 5 bases respectively, with 12 bases between them. Here the CDR3 reads CASSLADRRNEQYF. CDR3 DNA sequence: TGCGCCAGCAGCTTGGCCGACAGGAGGAACGAGCAGTACTTC.

This rearrangement joins TRBV5-1 to TRBJ2-3; 10 nucleotides agree with TRBD1. CDR3 length equals 14 residues. Trimming took 3 bases from V and 5 from J; bases not matched to a gene: 3. Germline CDR1 and CDR2: SGHRS and YFSETQ. CDR3 in amino acids: CASSWDRGGDTQYF. In DNA form, the CDR3 reads TGCGCCAGCAGCTGGGACAGGGGAGGAGATACGCAGTATTTT.

This clonotype was recorded a few times. The chain carries TRBV12-3 or TRBV12-4 and TRBJ2-1; D possibly corresponds to TRBD2 (5 bases). This CDR3 is built from 13 residues. V shed 3 bases and J shed 7 bases, with 10 bases lying between them. The CDR3 loop reads CASSFNGLNEQFF. CDR3 coding DNA: TGTGCCAGCAGTTTTAACGGACTGAATGAGCAGTTCTTC.

This clonotype occurred many times. The CDR3 reads CSVSEGQGVHEQYF. CDR3 coding DNA: TGCAGCGTTTCGGAGGGGCAGGGAGTCCACGAGCAGTACTTC. The V gene is TRBV29-1, the J gene TRBJ2-7; perhaps TRBD2 as D (6 bases). CDR1 is SQVTM and CDR2 is ANQGSEA in the germline V gene. The V end lost 5 bases, the J end lost 5 bases, and 19 bases lay between the germline ends. The CDR3 runs to 14 residues.

The rearrangement links TRBV6-1 to TRBJ1-5; D is ambiguous. The ends were cut back, 2 bases at V and 0 bases at J, with 11 bases in the middle. CDR3 length equals 16 residues. Germline-derived CDR1 and CDR2 are MNHNS and SASEGT. CDR3: CASSELAARSNQPQHF. CDR3 in DNA: TGTGCCAGCAGTGAATTGGCGGCACGTAGCAATCAGCCCCAGCATTTT.

This clonotype was counted a few times. The chain couples TRBV5-5 to TRBJ2-5; 7 bases line up with TRBD1. The junction had 9 bases not matched to a gene; V was cut back by 5 bases and J by 5 bases. The CDR3 covers 14 residues. Germline V lookup: CDR1 SGHKS, CDR2 YYEKEE (reference sequence). CDR3 in DNA: TGTGCCAGCAGGGTCCAGGTACAGGGGGAGACCCAGTACTTC. As protein: CASRVQVQGETQYF. Based on the CDR3 plus reference TRBV5-5 and TRBJ2-5, the full variable domain is DAGVTQSPTHLIKTRGQQVTLRCSPISGHKSVSWYQQVLGQGPQFIFQYYEKEERGRGNFPDRFSARQFPNYSSELNVNALLLGDSALYLCASRVQVQGETQYFGPGTRLLVL.

The V call is TRBV21-1, the J call TRBJ2-2; TRBD2, as called in the table, went unchecked against the DNA. TRBV21-1 is listed as a pseudogene. The CDR3 extends over 18 amino acids. In DNA form, the CDR3 reads TGTGCCAGCAGCAAATCCGGGAGGGGACTAGCGGGTTCCGGGGAGCTGTTTTTT. Protein sequence: CASSKSGRGLAGSGELFF.

V usage is TRBV27 and J usage is TRBJ1-2; a possible D gene is TRBD1 (5 bases). The V end was cut by 2 bases, the J end by 4 bases, with 17 bases between. The CDR3 loop spans 16 amino acids. Germline assignment: CDR1 MNHEY and CDR2 SMNVEV (reference sequence). As DNA, the CDR3 is TGTGCCAGCAGTTTAAGGGTGGGGACCTCTGCCTATGGCTACACCTTC. Its translation: CASSLRVGTSAYGYTF.

The chain combines TRBV5-5 with TRBJ2-1; 13 nucleotides match TRBD2. The germline V gene encodes CDR1 SGHKS and CDR2 YYEKEE (reference sequence). After removal of 3 bases from V and 8 bases from J, the junction contained 5 bases not matched to a gene. The CDR3 consists of 15 residues. The CDR3 coding sequence is TGTGCCAGCAGCTGGACTAGCGGGGGTAAGGATGAGCAGTTCTTC. It encodes CASSWTSGGKDEQFF.

This chain uses TRBV5-1 with TRBJ1-1; unclear D gene. The V end was cut by 1 base, the J end by 1 base, with 8 bases between. Germline CDR1 reads SGHRS; CDR2 reads YFSETQ. CDR3 size: 14 residues. The CDR3 DNA reads as TGCGCCAGCAGCTTGACAGCCGAGAACACTGAAGCTTTCTTT. Translated: CASSLTAENTEAFF.

This rearrangement joins TRBV5-1 to TRBJ2-2, with D maybe TRBD2 (6 bases). The CDR3 is made up of 15 amino acids. V dropped 0 bases and J dropped 4 bases, with 10 bases sitting between them. Germline CDR1 is SGHRS and CDR2 is YFSETQ. The CDR3 DNA is TGCGCCAGCAGCTTGGCTGGCGGGGCCACCGGGGAGCTGTTTTTT. This translates into CASSLAGGATGELFF.

This clonotype was seen more than once but under ten times. The genes are TRBV11-2 and TRBJ1-2; 9 nucleotides align to TRBD1. Per the germline V gene, CDR1 is SGHAT and CDR2 is FQNNGV. With V trimmed by 5 bases and J by 4 bases, 11 bases remained unmatched. CDR3 length: 16 amino acids. CDR3 in DNA: TGTGCCAGCAGCCGCGGCCCGGGACAGGGCGTCTATGGCTACACCTTC. Protein sequence: CASSRGPGQGVYGYTF. Supplemented by reference TRBV11-2 and TRBJ1-2, the full variable domain reads EAGVAQSPRYKIIEKRQSVAFWCNPISGHATLYWYQQILGQGPKLLIQFQNNGVVDDSQLPKDRFSAERLKGVDSTLKIQPAKLEDSAVYLCASSRGPGQGVYGYTFGSGTRLTVV.

The sample holds a few counts of this clonotype. CDR3 amino acids: CASTPNSGSTDEQFF. As DNA, the CDR3 is TGTGCCAGCACCCCCAATAGCGGGAGTACCGATGAGCAGTTCTTC. The genes are TRBV6-1 and TRBJ2-1; TRBD2 matches at 9 bases. Unmatched junction bases numbered 12, after V lost 7 bases and J lost 8 bases. Per germline, CDR1 MNHNS and CDR2 SASEGT. The CDR3 has 15 residues.

This clonotype was observed a handful of times. This sequence joins TRBV12-3 or TRBV12-4 and TRBJ1-2; D uncertain. CDR3 length equals 13 residues. V was trimmed by 3 bases and J by 8 bases, leaving 13 bases between them. Here the CDR3 reads CASSLSQAKGYTF. CDR3 nucleotides: TGTGCCAGCAGTTTGAGCCAAGCGAAGGGCTACACCTTC.

This clonotype was counted between two and nine times. This chain links TRBV5-1 with TRBJ2-7; D uncertain. Germline V CDR1 and CDR2: SGHRS, YFSETQ. This CDR3 has 16 residues. Trimming removed 4 bases at V and 2 bases at J, with 19 bases between. The CDR3 DNA reads as TGCGCCAGCAGCCTTTACCGACCCGGCGGCCCCTACGAGCAGTACTTC. Protein sequence: CASSLYRPGGPYEQYF.

This clonotype turned up a few times. The rearrangement uses TRBV5-1 and TRBJ1-1, with a tentative D call TRBD1 (6 bases). Germline loops: CDR1 SGHRS, CDR2 YFSETQ. V shed 2 bases and J shed 1 base, with 15 bases lying between them. This CDR3 contains 16 residues. The CDR3 coding sequence is TGCGCCAGCAGCTTCGGGGGGGGCCACCCGAACACTGAAGCTTTCTTT. It translates to CASSFGGGHPNTEAFF.

This clonotype was seen more than once but under ten times. The chain joins TRBV15 to TRBJ2-2; maybe TRBD1 (6 bases). This CDR3 is 15 amino acids long. CDR1 LNHNV and CDR2 YYDKDF come from the germline V gene (reference sequence). With 4 bases removed from V and 3 bases from J, the gap between germline ends came to 12 bases. The CDR3 sequence: CATSMGTLYTGELFF. The DNA of the CDR3 is TGTGCCACCAGCATGGGGACACTATACACCGGGGAGCTGTTTTTT.

This clonotype was picked up many times. This rearrangement joins TRBV4-2 to TRBJ2-5; D might be TRBD1 (5 bases). Germline V gene sequence: CDR1 LGHNA, CDR2 YNFKEQ. The ends were cut back, 0 bases at V and 2 bases at J, with 16 bases in the middle. The CDR3 has 17 amino acids. The CDR3 reads CASSQEGYRSIQETQYF. The CDR3 region has the DNA TGTGCCAGCAGCCAAGAAGGGTACAGGTCGATACAAGAGACCCAGTACTTC.

This clonotype was recorded a few times. This chain joins TRBV7-9 and TRBJ2-4; 8 bases map to TRBD1. With 3 bases clipped from V and 14 bases from J, the junction kept 3 bases outside the gene matches. The CDR3 spans 11 residues. Germline CDR1 and CDR2: SEHNR and FQNEAQ (reference sequence). Here the CDR3 DNA reads TGTGCCAGCAGCTTTGGACAGGGCGAGTACTTC. Residues: CASSFGQGEYF.

This clonotype was counted between two and nine times. CDR3 residues: CASSLGGGAVGEQFF. The CDR3 region has the DNA TGCGCCAGCAGCTTGGGAGGGGGGGCGGTCGGAGAGCAGTTCTTC. The J gene is TRBJ2-1, the V gene TRBV5-1; D may be TRBD2 (7 bases). The CDR3 runs 15 residues. Trimming pared 0 bases from V and 10 bases from J, leaving 17 bases between. CDR1 and CDR2 (germline): SGHRS, YFSETQ. Full variable domain (rest looked up from reference TRBV5-1 and TRBJ2-1): KAGVTQTPRYLIKTRGQQVTLSCSPISGHRSVSWYQQTPGQGLQFLFEYFSETQRNKGNFPGRFSGRQFSNSRSEMNVSTLELGDSALYLCASSLGGGAVGEQFFGPGTRLTVL.

This chain uses TRBV15 with TRBJ2-3; no definite D call. The CDR3 length is 14 residues. V was clipped by 1 base and J by 0 bases, with 5 bases between them. CDR1 and CDR2 from the germline V gene are LNHNV and YYDKDF (reference sequence). The CDR3 DNA is TGTGCCACCAGCAGAGCCGGGAGCACAGATACGCAGTATTTT. Translating it yields CATSRAGSTDTQYF.

The rearrangement joins TRBV3-1 to TRBJ2-6; no clear D. This CDR3 is built from 19 residues. Trimming removed 1 base at V and 2 bases at J, with 18 bases between. The V gene's germline CDR1 is LGHDT and CDR2 YNNKEL (reference sequence). The CDR3 DNA reads as TGTGCCAGCAGCCAAGGGTTCCCGGCGTTTGGCGCTGGGGCCAACGTCCTGACTTTC. As protein: CASSQGFPAFGAGANVLTF. The full variable domain, in which reference TRBV3-1 and TRBJ2-6 provide the parts outside the CDR3, is DTAVSQTPKYLVTQMGNDKSIKCEQNLGHDTMYWYKQDSKKFLKIMFSYNNKELIINETVPNRFSPKSPDKAHLNLHINSLELGDSAVYFCASSQGFPAFGAGANVLTFGAGSRLTVL.

This clonotype appeared a few times. The chain joins TRBV9 to TRBJ2-3; 8 nucleotides agree with TRBD1. The CDR3 length is 15 residues. V gave up 1 base and J gave up 5 bases; unmatched junction bases: 6. CDR1 SGDLS and CDR2 YYNGEE come from the germline V gene. This CDR3 reads CASSVSGGAGDTQYF. In nucleotides, the CDR3 is TGTGCCAGCAGCGTATCAGGGGGCGCGGGAGATACGCAGTATTTT.

This clonotype was counted between two and nine times. The chain links TRBV5-1 to TRBJ2-3; D uncertain. The CDR3 has 14 amino acids. The germline V and J ends were trimmed by 0 bases and 5 bases, with 10 bases remaining between them. Germline V CDR1 and CDR2: SGHRS, YFSETQ. The CDR3 sequence is CASSLEASRDTQYF. CDR3 DNA sequence: TGCGCCAGCAGCTTGGAAGCTTCCCGAGATACGCAGTATTTT.